These T cell receptor beta chains were read from a single sample in a study of cytomegalovirus exposure and HLA in healthy donors. TCRdb keeps only in-frame clones here, not all; method: immunoSEQ multiplex PCR. The data hold fewer than 180,000 clones, with roughly 80% observed a single time. Material: PBMCs. The receptors shown here come from a human donor in good health. The CDR3 runs from the conserved cysteine through the conserved F or W. The order of the fields is clone size, V gene, J gene, D gene, CDR3 length, CDR3 protein, CDR3 DNA. A D gene is named only where the DNA matches it firmly. The size field is filled for only some rows; it gives once, few, many or a size class.

clone_size: NA
v_call: TRBV6-1
j_call: TRBJ2-7
d_call: TRBD1
cdr3_length: 15
cdr3_aa: CASSEQAGGSYEQYF
cdr3_nt: TGTGCCAGCAGTGAACAGGCAGGGGGCTCCTACGAGCAGTACTTC

clone_size: NA
v_call: TRBV6-5
j_call: TRBJ2-7
d_call: TRBD1
cdr3_length: 14
cdr3_aa: CASSNGQGNNEQYF
cdr3_nt: TGTGCCAGCAGTAACGGACAGGGGAACAACGAGCAGTACTTC

clone_size: few
v_call: TRBV9
j_call: TRBJ1-6
d_call: NA
cdr3_length: 16
cdr3_aa: CASRDDGGSYNSPLHF
cdr3_nt: TGTGCCAGCAGGGACGATGGAGGCTCCTATAATTCACCCCTCCACTTT

clone_size: NA
v_call: TRBV19
j_call: TRBJ1-6
d_call: NA
cdr3_length: 17
cdr3_aa: CASSKGRRGKMGSPLHF
cdr3_nt: TGTGCCAGTAGTAAGGGGAGGAGAGGTAAAATGGGTTCACCCCTCCACTTT

clone_size: NA
v_call: TRBV5-4
j_call: TRBJ2-7
d_call: TRBD2
cdr3_length: 20
cdr3_aa: CASSSFSGTSGGSAPYEQYF
cdr3_nt: TGTGCCAGCAGCTCTTTTTCCGGGACTAGCGGGGGATCGGCGCCCTACGAGCAGTACTTC

clone_size: NA
v_call: TRBV19
j_call: TRBJ2-2
d_call: TRBD1
cdr3_length: 19
cdr3_aa: CASSPRQGRTMTNTGELFF
cdr3_nt: TGTGCCAGTAGTCCCCGACAGGGGCGGACTATGACGAACACCGGGGAGCTGTTTTTT

clone_size: NA
v_call: TRBV7-8
j_call: TRBJ2-1
d_call: TRBD2
cdr3_length: 16
cdr3_aa: CASSPYSGGAGNEQFF
cdr3_nt: TGTGCCAGCAGCCCCTATAGCGGGGGGGCCGGGAATGAGCAGTTCTTC

clone_size: NA
v_call: TRBV7-9
j_call: TRBJ2-6
d_call: NA
cdr3_length: 16
cdr3_aa: CASSFRRNSGANVLTF
cdr3_nt: TGTGCCAGCAGCTTTCGGCGGAACTCTGGGGCCAACGTCCTGACTTTC

clone_size: few
v_call: TRBV7-9
j_call: TRBJ2-7
d_call: TRBD2
cdr3_length: 15
cdr3_aa: CASSHPGLAGGEQYF
cdr3_nt: TGTGCCAGCAGCCATCCGGGACTAGCCGGAGGGGAGCAGTACTTC

clone_size: NA
v_call: TRBV18
j_call: TRBJ2-5
d_call: TRBD2
cdr3_length: 16
cdr3_aa: CASSPPSGRSQETQYF
cdr3_nt: TGTGCCAGCTCACCGCCTAGCGGGAGGTCCCAAGAGACCCAGTACTTC

clone_size: NA
v_call: TRBV6-1
j_call: TRBJ2-3
d_call: TRBD2
cdr3_length: 18
cdr3_aa: CASSERGLAGTGADTQYF
cdr3_nt: TGTGCCAGCAGTGAAAGGGGACTAGCGGGGACGGGGGCAGATACGCAGTATTTT

clone_size: NA
v_call: TRBV7-9
j_call: TRBJ1-3
d_call: NA
cdr3_length: 15
cdr3_aa: CASSLDLQGGNTIYF
cdr3_nt: TGTGCCAGCAGCTTAGACCTACAGGGTGGAAACACCATATATTTT

clone_size: NA
v_call: TRBV13
j_call: TRBJ2-3
d_call: TRBD2
cdr3_length: 19
cdr3_aa: CASSLVSSGSSFYTDTQYF
cdr3_nt: TGTGCCAGCAGCTTAGTCTCTAGCGGGAGTAGTTTTTACACAGATACGCAGTATTTT

clone_size: NA
v_call: TRBV28
j_call: TRBJ2-7
d_call: NA
cdr3_length: 12
cdr3_aa: CASSLSSYEQYF
cdr3_nt: TGTGCCAGCAGCCTCAGCTCCTACGAGCAGTACTTC

clone_size: NA
v_call: TRBV9
j_call: TRBJ2-7
d_call: TRBD2
cdr3_length: 13
cdr3_aa: CASSVDGRHEQYF
cdr3_nt: TGTGCCAGCAGCGTAGACGGGAGGCACGAGCAGTACTTC

clone_size: once
v_call: TRBV11-3
j_call: TRBJ1-1
d_call: NA
cdr3_length: 13
cdr3_aa: CASSLRGGTEAFF
cdr3_nt: TGTGCCAGCAGCTTAAGAGGGGGCACTGAAGCTTTCTTT

clone_size: NA
v_call: TRBV28
j_call: TRBJ2-1
d_call: NA
cdr3_length: 10
cdr3_aa: CASSLSEQFF
cdr3_nt: TGTGCCAGCAGTTTGAGTGAGCAGTTCTTC

clone_size: NA
v_call: TRBV5-1
j_call: TRBJ2-2
d_call: TRBD1
cdr3_length: 16
cdr3_aa: CASSPEGQGAPGELFF
cdr3_nt: TGCGCCAGCAGCCCGGAGGGGCAGGGGGCTCCCGGGGAGCTGTTTTTT

clone_size: NA
v_call: TRBV2
j_call: TRBJ1-2
d_call: TRBD1
cdr3_length: 16
cdr3_aa: CASSPLPTGTGNGYPF
cdr3_nt: TGTGCCAGCAGTCCATTACCAACCGGGACAGGGAACGGCTACCCCTTC

clone_size: NA
v_call: TRBV28
j_call: TRBJ1-4
d_call: TRBD1
cdr3_length: 14
cdr3_aa: CASVGTATNEKLFF
cdr3_nt: TGTGCCAGCGTCGGGACAGCAACTAATGAAAAACTGTTTTTT

clone_size: NA
v_call: TRBV7-9
j_call: TRBJ2-2
d_call: NA
cdr3_length: 15
cdr3_aa: CASSFGGSGAGELFF
cdr3_nt: TGTGCCAGCAGCTTTGGGGGGAGTGGCGCCGGGGAGCTGTTTTTT

clone_size: NA
v_call: TRBV7-8
j_call: TRBJ2-1
d_call: NA
cdr3_length: 16
cdr3_aa: CASSSTGTRSYNEQFF
cdr3_nt: TGTGCCAGCAGCTCCACAGGGACGAGATCCTACAATGAGCAGTTCTTC

clone_size: NA
v_call: TRBV4-1
j_call: TRBJ1-6
d_call: TRBD1
cdr3_length: 17
cdr3_aa: CASSHLQGLINNSPLHF
cdr3_nt: TGCGCCAGCAGCCACTTACAGGGGCTCATAAATAATTCACCCCTCCACTTT

clone_size: NA
v_call: TRBV5-1
j_call: TRBJ1-2
d_call: NA
cdr3_length: 14
cdr3_aa: CASSLAGDMGGYTF
cdr3_nt: TGCGCCAGCAGCTTGGCAGGTGATATGGGTGGCTACACCTTC

clone_size: NA
v_call: TRBV5-1
j_call: TRBJ2-1
d_call: NA
cdr3_length: 14
cdr3_aa: CASSLGGRGDEQFF
cdr3_nt: TGCGCCAGCAGCTTGGGGGGCCGTGGCGATGAGCAGTTCTTC

clone_size: NA
v_call: TRBV19
j_call: TRBJ1-1
d_call: TRBD1
cdr3_length: 16
cdr3_aa: CASSITGTEMNTEAFF
cdr3_nt: TGTGCCAGTAGTATTACCGGGACAGAGATGAACACTGAAGCTTTCTTT

clone_size: NA
v_call: TRBV28
j_call: TRBJ1-1
d_call: TRBD1
cdr3_length: 15
cdr3_aa: CASSSGTGVNTEAFF
cdr3_nt: TGTGCCAGCAGTTCCGGGACAGGGGTGAACACTGAAGCTTTCTTT

clone_size: NA
v_call: TRBV7-9
j_call: TRBJ2-4
d_call: TRBD1
cdr3_length: 17
cdr3_aa: CASSSLTGDIAKNIQYF
cdr3_nt: TGTGCCAGCAGCTCCCTTACAGGGGATATAGCCAAAAACATTCAGTACTTC

clone_size: NA
v_call: TRBV6-6
j_call: TRBJ2-7
d_call: TRBD2
cdr3_length: 16
cdr3_aa: CASSYSGRELSYEQYF
cdr3_nt: TGTGCCAGCAGTTACTCTGGGCGGGAGCTCTCCTACGAGCAGTACTTC

clone_size: once
v_call: TRBV20-1
j_call: TRBJ2-4
d_call: NA
cdr3_length: 11
cdr3_aa: CSATRGDIQYF
cdr3_nt: TGCAGTGCTACCAGGGGAGACATTCAGTACTTC

clone_size: NA
v_call: TRBV6-1
j_call: TRBJ2-5
d_call: TRBD2
cdr3_length: 14
cdr3_aa: CASNPGLVGVTQYF
cdr3_nt: TGTGCCAGCAATCCGGGACTAGTCGGGGTGACCCAGTACTTC

clone_size: NA
v_call: TRBV2
j_call: TRBJ2-5
d_call: NA
cdr3_length: 14
cdr3_aa: CASSESLEQETQYF
cdr3_nt: TGTGCCAGCAGTGAATCACTGGAGCAAGAGACCCAGTACTTC

clone_size: NA
v_call: TRBV28
j_call: TRBJ2-3
d_call: TRBD2
cdr3_length: 20
cdr3_aa: CASSYPPFSEGGSYTDTQYF
cdr3_nt: TGTGCCAGCAGTTACCCCCCGTTCTCCGAGGGCGGGAGTTACACAGATACGCAGTATTTT

clone_size: NA
v_call: TRBV5-6
j_call: TRBJ2-1
d_call: TRBD2
cdr3_length: 15
cdr3_aa: CASSSGTSGRDEQFF
cdr3_nt: TGTGCCAGCAGCTCCGGGACTAGCGGGAGAGATGAGCAGTTCTTC

clone_size: NA
v_call: TRBV19
j_call: TRBJ2-2
d_call: TRBD1
cdr3_length: 15
cdr3_aa: CASRHRGLSTGELFF
cdr3_nt: TGTGCCAGTAGGCACAGGGGGCTGAGCACCGGGGAGCTGTTTTTT

clone_size: few
v_call: TRBV28
j_call: TRBJ2-3
d_call: NA
cdr3_length: 13
cdr3_aa: CASRGGGADTQYF
cdr3_nt: TGTGCCAGCAGGGGCGGAGGGGCAGATACGCAGTATTTT

clone_size: NA
v_call: TRBV5-6
j_call: TRBJ2-3
d_call: TRBD2
cdr3_length: 16
cdr3_aa: CASSLALAGSTDTQYF
cdr3_nt: TGTGCCAGCAGCTTGGCTCTAGCGGGTAGCACAGATACGCAGTATTTT

clone_size: few
v_call: TRBV7-9
j_call: TRBJ2-7
d_call: NA
cdr3_length: 14
cdr3_aa: CASSLQSQGYEQYF
cdr3_nt: TGTGCCAGCAGCCTTCAGTCCCAGGGCTACGAGCAGTACTTC

clone_size: NA
v_call: TRBV19
j_call: TRBJ2-7
d_call: TRBD2
cdr3_length: 14
cdr3_aa: CASRASGGSYEQYF
cdr3_nt: TGTGCCAGTAGAGCCTCGGGAGGATCCTACGAGCAGTACTTC

clone_size: NA
v_call: TRBV7-2
j_call: TRBJ2-1
d_call: TRBD2
cdr3_length: 15
cdr3_aa: CASSSRTSLNNEQFF
cdr3_nt: TGTGCCAGCAGCTCCCGGACTAGCCTCAATAATGAGCAGTTCTTC

clone_size: NA
v_call: TRBV13
j_call: TRBJ2-7
d_call: NA
cdr3_length: 14
cdr3_aa: CASSSGGATYEQYF
cdr3_nt: TGTGCCAGCAGCTCAGGGGGGGCCACCTACGAGCAGTACTTC

clone_size: NA
v_call: TRBV7-2
j_call: TRBJ2-5
d_call: TRBD2
cdr3_length: 17
cdr3_aa: CASSFISRVLGGETQYF
cdr3_nt: TGTGCCAGCAGCTTTATTTCTCGGGTTCTGGGGGGGGAGACCCAGTACTTC